This TCR beta chain was profiled in a study of regulatory T cells in long-lasting Graves disease. V was clipped by 1 base and J by 0 bases, with 12 bases between them. The CDR3 is made up of 16 amino acids. The V gene's germline CDR1 is GTSNPN and CDR2 SVGIG (reference sequence). This sample's time point: newly diagnosed GD, antithyroid drugs for less than 3 months. PBMC RNA served as the TCR library source. Arm-PCR of CDR3 regions and iRepertoire HTBI primers were used to build TCR beta libraries. Via MiXCR, TCRdb re-called the multiplex PCR reads, giving one row per CDR3 protein. This repertoire shows 400,000 to 450,000 distinct CDR3 sequences, about 16% found once; its top ten account for approximately 15%. This same sample was also taken into another study, of T cells in Graves' hyperthyroidism and ophthalmopathy.

This receptor was taken from a young woman with Graves disease. The sample consisted of peripheral blood mononuclear cells (PBMCs), taken at new diagnosis, from a patient treated with antithyroid drugs. The chain is built from TRBV30 and TRBJ1-4, with D unresolved. The CDR3 DNA is TGTGCCTGGAGTGACGCCTCAGGAGCAACTAATGAAAAACTGTTTTTT. It encodes CAWSDASGATNEKLFF.